These 20 T cell receptor beta chains share one sample of origin, sequenced in a study of T cells generated in artificial thymic organoids. Separate semi-nested PCRs amplified TCRalpha and TCRbeta libraries using constant-region reverse primers in TRAC or TRBC. TCRdb fed the 5' RACE reads into MiXCR, producing one record per CDR3 protein. The sample has 7,000 to 10,000 distinct CDR3 sequences, about 16% seen once. The sample was naive CD8+ T cells from the thymus. Subset meaning: CD3+TCRalphabeta+CD8SP T cells; for blood, CD45RO-CCR7+ naive CD8+ T cells. The receptors derive from a human donor who gave cord blood stem cells for thymic organoid culture, a cardiac surgery patient who gave postnatal thymus, or a blood donor (not recorded which).

This clonotype is medium-sized (0.01 to 0.1%) by share. The chain links TRBV3-1 to TRBJ2-3; tentative D call: TRBD2 (6 bases). V lost 2 bases, J lost 10 bases, and 25 bases lay in between. The germline V gene has CDR1 LGHDT and CDR2 YNNKEL (reference sequence). The CDR3 loop spans 17 amino acids. The CDR3 coding sequence is TGTGCCAGCAGCCAAAATCTCCTCTCGGGGCCGGAGGGATCGCAGTATTTT. Its translation is CASSQNLLSGPEGSQYF.

In regard to this clonotype: This sequence may be a read error, since a much larger clone differs from it by one base. This chain uses TRBV28 with TRBJ1-5; D is undetermined. CDR1 is MDHEN and CDR2 is SYDVKM in the germline V gene. The V gene lost 8 bases and the J gene lost 5 bases, with 19 bases spanning the gap. The CDR3 is made up of 15 amino acids. CDR3 in amino acids: CASCPPGVKHQPQHF. CDR3 sequence (DNA): TGTGCCAGCTGTCCCCCGGGAGTTAAACATCAGCCCCAGCATTTT.

About this clonotype: The germline gene is not matched at one end of the junction; a read error may be the cause. This chain links TRBV10-3 with TRBJ1-6; no clear D. CDR1 and CDR2 from the germline V gene are ENHRY and SYGVKD. The CDR3 is 14 amino acids. The CDR3 DNA reads as TGTGCCATCAGTGAGGCTATATTTAATTCGCCCCCCCACTTT. Translated, it gives CAISEAIFNSPPHF.

This clonotype is medium-sized by share. V and J are TRBV28 and TRBJ2-7; TRBD2 matches at 13 bases. J was trimmed by 1 base and V by 4 bases; bases with no gene match: 1. Germline V gene data show CDR1 as MDHEN and CDR2 as SYDVKM. CDR3 length equals 15 residues. CDR3 sequence (DNA): TGTGCCAGCAGTTCGACTAGCGGGGGGTCCTACGAGCAGTACTTC. Encoded protein: CASSSTSGGSYEQYF. The full variable domain, in which reference TRBV28 and TRBJ2-7 provide the parts outside the CDR3, is DVKVTQSSRYLVKRTGEKVFLECVQDMDHENMFWYRQDPGLGLRLIYFSYDVKMKEKGDIPEGYSVSREKKERFSLILESASTNQTSMYLCASSSTSGGSYEQYFGPGTRLTVT.

This clonotype is classed as medium-sized. V and J are TRBV12-3 or TRBV12-4 and TRBJ1-2; no firm D call. This CDR3 has 17 residues. Between the trimmed V and J ends, which lost 3 bases and 0 bases, there was a span of 17 bases. CDR3 residues: CASSFRTANGANYGYTF. The CDR3 nucleotides read TGTGCCAGCAGTTTCCGTACGGCAAACGGAGCTAACTATGGCTACACCTTC.

This clonotype ranks as medium-sized. The chain carries TRBV30 and TRBJ2-3; 7 nucleotides align to TRBD2. CDR1 and CDR2 from the germline V gene are GTSNPN and SVGIG (reference sequence). V shed 1 base and J 5 bases; nucleotides not matched to a gene: 3. The CDR3 covers 13 residues. CDR3 loop: CAWSDAGEDTQYF. The CDR3 region has the DNA TGTGCCTGGAGTGACGCGGGGGAAGATACGCAGTATTTT.

This clonotype was counted at least ten times. This chain uses TRBV20-1 with TRBJ2-7; D is ambiguous. Deletions cut 0 bases from V and 0 bases from J, with 12 bases between. Germline CDR1 DFQATT, CDR2 SNEGSKA (reference sequence). The length of the CDR3 is 15 residues. The chain's CDR3 is CSARDQGSFSYEQYF. The CDR3, as DNA: TGCAGTGCTAGAGATCAAGGATCATTCTCCTACGAGCAGTACTTC.

This clonotype was observed many times. This chain links TRBV29-1 with TRBJ1-5, with D perhaps matching TRBD1 (5 bases). CDR3 length: 12 residues. Per the germline V gene, CDR1 is SQVTM and CDR2 is ANQGSEA. The germline V and J ends were trimmed by 4 bases and 6 bases, with 10 bases remaining between them. The CDR3 spells CSVGQGFQPQHF. The CDR3 DNA is TGCAGCGTTGGCCAGGGTTTTCAGCCCCAGCATTTT.

The genes are TRBV7-9 and TRBJ2-6; D gene unclear. Trimming shortened V by 5 bases and J by 3 bases, and 8 bases separated the two germline ends. The CDR3 covers 14 residues. Germline V CDR1 and CDR2: SEHNR, FQNEAQ (reference sequence). In nucleotides, the CDR3 is TGTGCCAGCAGCACCGACCTTGGGGCCAACGTCCTGACTTTC. Its translation is CASSTDLGANVLTF. Supplemented by reference TRBV7-9 and TRBJ2-6, the full variable domain reads DTGVSQNPRHKITKRGQNVTFRCDPISEHNRLYWYRQTLGQGPEFLTYFQNEAQLEKSRLLSDRFSAERPKGSFSTLEIQRTEQGDSAMYLCASSTDLGANVLTFGAGSRLTVL.

This chain joins TRBV27 and TRBJ2-2; D might be TRBD1 (6 bases). The V gene's germline CDR1 is MNHEY and CDR2 SMNVEV (reference sequence). The V end lost 3 bases, the J end lost 7 bases, and 12 bases lay between the germline ends. The CDR3 contains 14 residues. CDR3 protein: CASSFTGFVGELFF. CDR3 DNA: TGTGCCAGCAGTTTCACAGGGTTTGTCGGGGAGCTGTTTTTT.

Judged by abundance, this clonotype is medium-sized. This chain links TRBV4-1 with TRBJ1-2; perhaps TRBD1 as D (5 bases). This CDR3 region has 15 residues. Trimming stripped 1 base from V and 4 bases from J, with 13 bases between. Germline CDR1 is MGHRA and CDR2 is YSYEKL. CDR3 DNA sequence: TGCGCCAGCAGCCAAGCCCCAGGGCGGGGCTATGGCTACACCTTC. Its protein product is CASSQAPGRGYGYTF.

This chain joins TRBV5-1 and TRBJ2-1, with TRBD1 matching 9 bases. Germline V CDR1 and CDR2: SGHRS, YFSETQ. The CDR3 runs 18 residues. Trimming at V came to 2 bases and at J to 6 bases, leaving 15 bases not matched to a gene. The CDR3 DNA reads as TGCGCCAGCAGCTTCCCGGGACAGGGTGGCTTAAGCCTCAATGAGCAGTTCTTC. Protein sequence: CASSFPGQGGLSLNEQFF.

This clonotype is categorized as medium-sized. The rearrangement links TRBV4-3 to TRBJ2-6, with 14 bases lining up with TRBD2. Losses at the gene ends were 1 base for V and 0 bases for J; bases not matched to a gene: 5. The CDR3 covers 20 residues. Per the germline V gene, CDR1 is LGHNA and CDR2 is YSLEER. CDR3: CASSQGTSGRSSSGANVLTF. The DNA for the CDR3 is TGCGCCAGCAGCCAAGGGACTAGCGGGAGGTCTTCCTCTGGGGCCAACGTCCTGACTTTC.

In its sample, this clonotype ranks as medium-sized. The CDR3 is CSVVFANYGYTF. The CDR3 nucleotides are TGCAGCGTTGTGTTCGCTAACTATGGCTACACCTTC. This chain connects TRBV29-1 to TRBJ1-2; D gene uncertain. Germline CDR1 and CDR2: SQVTM and ANQGSEA. V was cut by 4 bases and J by 0 bases, with 6 bases left in between. The CDR3 contains 12 residues.

This clonotype was found a few times. This may come from a read error, since a much larger clone is one base off. This chain joins TRBV5-5 and TRBJ2-1; 8 bases line up with TRBD2. From germline, CDR1 is SGHKS and CDR2 YYEKEE (reference sequence). CDR3 size: 14 residues. CDR3 sequence (DNA): TGTGCCAGCGAGCTGGCGGGGGGCTACAATGAGCGGTTCTTC. It specifies CASELAGGYNERFF. The whole variable domain, remainder taken from reference TRBV5-5 and TRBJ2-1, is DAGVTQSPTHLIKTRGQQVTLRCSPISGHKSVSWYQQVLGQGPQFIFQYYEKEERGRGNFPDRFSARQFPNYSSELNVNALLLGDSALYLCASELAGGYNERFFGPGTRLTVL.

This clonotype was counted many times. The rearrangement links TRBV28 to TRBJ1-3, with D tentatively TRBD1 (6 bases). Trimming took off 5 bases at V and 4 bases at J, with 12 bases between the two ends. The CDR3 totals 14 residues. In germline, CDR1 is MDHEN, CDR2 SYDVKM. The CDR3 region is CASSIFRGGNTIYF. CDR3 sequence (DNA): TGTGCCAGCAGTATTTTCAGGGGCGGAAACACCATATATTTT.

This clonotype has a handful of counts. The gene calls are TRBV6-5 and TRBJ2-2; no clear D. V gave up 6 bases and J gave up 0 bases, with 17 bases separating them. The germline V gene has CDR1 MNHEY and CDR2 SVGAGI. The CDR3 is made up of 17 amino acids. CDR3 amino acids: CASSYYLVDANTGELFF. CDR3 nucleotides: TGTGCCAGCAGCTATTATCTCGTCGACGCGAACACCGGGGAGCTGTTTTTT.

This clonotype counts as medium-sized. This chain uses TRBV4-2 with TRBJ1-2; D possibly corresponds to TRBD1 (6 bases). Trimming stripped 4 bases from V and 6 bases from J, with 12 bases between. Germline V lookup: CDR1 LGHNA, CDR2 YNFKEQ. This CDR3 has 13 residues. The CDR3 loop reads CASSPLAGDGYTF. Written as DNA, the CDR3 is TGTGCCAGCAGCCCCCTGGCAGGGGATGGCTACACCTTC.

The CDR3, as DNA: TGTGCCAGCAGGGGCCAGGGACTGAGCCAAGAGACCCAGTACTTC. Its protein product is CASRGQGLSQETQYF. The chain recombines TRBV27 with TRBJ2-5, with D tentatively TRBD2 (6 bases). The CDR3 runs to 15 residues. V lost 6 bases, J lost 1 base, and 15 bases lay in between. The germline V gene has CDR1 MNHEY and CDR2 SMNVEV (reference sequence).

Only a few counts were recorded for this clonotype. The V gene is TRBV20-1, the J gene TRBJ1-3, with D hard to call. V was pared by 6 bases and J by 4 bases, with 25 bases between. Germline CDR1 is DFQATT and CDR2 is SNEGSKA (reference sequence). CDR3 length: 17 amino acids. The CDR3 spells CSASSQANDEPGNTIYF. The CDR3 bases are TGCAGTGCCAGCAGCCAAGCGAATGATGAGCCGGGAAACACCATATATTTT.